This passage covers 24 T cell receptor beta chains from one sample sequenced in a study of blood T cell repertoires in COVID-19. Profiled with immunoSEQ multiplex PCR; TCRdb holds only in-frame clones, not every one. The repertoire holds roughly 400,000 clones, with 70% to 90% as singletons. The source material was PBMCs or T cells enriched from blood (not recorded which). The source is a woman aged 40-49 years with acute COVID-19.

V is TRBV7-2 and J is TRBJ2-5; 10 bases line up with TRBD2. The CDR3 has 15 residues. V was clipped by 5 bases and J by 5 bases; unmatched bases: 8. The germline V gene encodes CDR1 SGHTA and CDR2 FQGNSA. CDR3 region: CASSVRLAGLETQYF. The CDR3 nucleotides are TGTGCCAGCAGCGTAAGACTAGCGGGCCTGGAGACCCAGTACTTC.

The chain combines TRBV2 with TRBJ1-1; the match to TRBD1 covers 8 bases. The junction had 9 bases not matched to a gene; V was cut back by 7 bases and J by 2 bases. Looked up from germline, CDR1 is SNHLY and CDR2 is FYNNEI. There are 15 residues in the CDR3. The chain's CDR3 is CASTLPGQGNTEAFF. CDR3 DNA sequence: TGTGCCAGCACACTGCCCGGACAGGGTAACACTGAAGCTTTCTTT.

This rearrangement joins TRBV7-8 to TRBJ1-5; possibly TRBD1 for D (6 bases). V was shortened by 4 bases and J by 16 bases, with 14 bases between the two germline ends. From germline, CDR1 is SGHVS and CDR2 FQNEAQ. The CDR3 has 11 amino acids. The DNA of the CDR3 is TGTGCCAGCAGCTCCGGGACACTAAAACATTTT. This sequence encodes CASSSGTLKHF.

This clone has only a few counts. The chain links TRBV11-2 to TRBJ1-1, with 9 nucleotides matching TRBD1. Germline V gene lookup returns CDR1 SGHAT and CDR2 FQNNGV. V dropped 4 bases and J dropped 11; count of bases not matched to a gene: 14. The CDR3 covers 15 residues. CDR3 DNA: TGTGCCAGCAGCTCAGGGATTTGGGGGACAGGGATGGCTTTCTTT. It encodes CASSSGIWGTGMAFF.

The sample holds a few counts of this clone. The CDR3 reads CASSLGDRVSSTEAFF. The CDR3 region has the DNA TGCGCCAGCAGCTTGGGGGACAGGGTATCATCCACTGAAGCTTTCTTT. The chain combines TRBV5-1 with TRBJ1-1, with 9 bases fitting TRBD1. Germline values: CDR1 SGHRS, CDR2 YFSETQ. This CDR3 has 16 amino acids. V shed 0 bases, J shed 4 bases, and the junction held 7 bases outside the gene matches. The whole variable domain, remainder taken from reference TRBV5-1 and TRBJ1-1, is KAGVTQTPRYLIKTRGQQVTLSCSPISGHRSVSWYQQTPGQGLQFLFEYFSETQRNKGNFPGRFSGRQFSNSRSEMNVSTLELGDSALYLCASSLGDRVSSTEAFFGQGTRLTVV.

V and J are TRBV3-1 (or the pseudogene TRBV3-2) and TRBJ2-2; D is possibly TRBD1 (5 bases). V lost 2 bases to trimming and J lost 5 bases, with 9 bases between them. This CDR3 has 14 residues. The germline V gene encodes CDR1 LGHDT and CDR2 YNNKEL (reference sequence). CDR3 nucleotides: TGTGCCAGCAGCCAATTCCAGGGTACCGGGGAGCTGTTTTTT. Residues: CASSQFQGTGELFF.

CDR3 in amino acids: CASERGQGNQPQHF. The CDR3 DNA reads as TGTGCCAGCGAGCGAGGACAGGGTAATCAGCCCCAGCATTTT. V gene TRBV2 combines with J gene TRBJ1-5; TRBD1 agrees at 8 bases. Germline V gene lookup returns CDR1 SNHLY and CDR2 FYNNEI. This CDR3 contains 14 residues. Trimming took 8 bases from V and 4 from J; bases not matched to a gene: 7.

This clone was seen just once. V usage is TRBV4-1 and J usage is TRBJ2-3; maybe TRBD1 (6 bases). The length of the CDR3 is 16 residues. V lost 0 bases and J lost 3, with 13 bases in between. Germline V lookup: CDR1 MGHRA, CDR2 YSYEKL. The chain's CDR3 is CASSQDSWGLTDTQYF. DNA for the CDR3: TGCGCCAGCAGCCAAGATAGTTGGGGGCTAACAGATACGCAGTATTTT.

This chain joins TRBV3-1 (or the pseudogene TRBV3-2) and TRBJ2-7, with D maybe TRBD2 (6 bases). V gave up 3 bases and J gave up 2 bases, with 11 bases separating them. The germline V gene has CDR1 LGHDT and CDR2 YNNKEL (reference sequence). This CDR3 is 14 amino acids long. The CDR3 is CASSQVTGAYEQYF. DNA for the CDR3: TGTGCCAGCAGCCAGGTAACGGGGGCCTACGAGCAGTACTTC.

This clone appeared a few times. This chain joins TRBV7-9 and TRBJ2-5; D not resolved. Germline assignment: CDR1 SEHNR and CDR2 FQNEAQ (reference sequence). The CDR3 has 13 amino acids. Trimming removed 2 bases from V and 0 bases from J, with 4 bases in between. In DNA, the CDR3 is TGTGCCAGCAGCTTACCCGACCAAGAGACCCAGTACTTC. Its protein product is CASSLPDQETQYF.

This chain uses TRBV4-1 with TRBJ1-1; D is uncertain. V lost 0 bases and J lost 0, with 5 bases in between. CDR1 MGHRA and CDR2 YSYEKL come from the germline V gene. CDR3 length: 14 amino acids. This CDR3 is CASSQDSLNTEAFF. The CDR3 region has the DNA TGCGCCAGCAGCCAAGACTCCCTGAACACTGAAGCTTTCTTT.

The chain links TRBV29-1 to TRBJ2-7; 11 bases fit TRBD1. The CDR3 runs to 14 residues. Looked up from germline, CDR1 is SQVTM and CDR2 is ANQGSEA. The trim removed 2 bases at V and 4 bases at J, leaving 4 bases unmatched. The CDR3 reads CSVEQGTGGYEQYF. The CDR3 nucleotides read TGCAGCGTTGAACAGGGGACAGGGGGATACGAGCAGTACTTC.

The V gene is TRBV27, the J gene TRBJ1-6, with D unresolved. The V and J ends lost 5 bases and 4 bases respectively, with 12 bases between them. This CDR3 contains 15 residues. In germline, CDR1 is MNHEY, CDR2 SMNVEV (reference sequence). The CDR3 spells CASSPLRGYNSPLHF. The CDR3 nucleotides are TGTGCCAGCAGTCCCCTCCGCGGGTATAATTCACCCCTCCACTTT.

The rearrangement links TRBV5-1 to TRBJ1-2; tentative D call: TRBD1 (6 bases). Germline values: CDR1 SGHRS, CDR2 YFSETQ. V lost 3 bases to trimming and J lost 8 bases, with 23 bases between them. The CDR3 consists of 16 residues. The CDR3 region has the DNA TGCGCCAGCAGCTGGTCCCAACTTCGGGGGGCGCAGGGCTACACCTTC. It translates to CASSWSQLRGAQGYTF.

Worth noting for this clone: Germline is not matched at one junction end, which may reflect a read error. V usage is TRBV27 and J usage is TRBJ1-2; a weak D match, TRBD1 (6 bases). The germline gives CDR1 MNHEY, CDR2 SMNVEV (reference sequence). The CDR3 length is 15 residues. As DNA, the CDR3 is TGTGTCAGCAGTTTTTCAGGGGCAGCTAACTATGGCTACACCTTC. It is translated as CVSSFSGAANYGYTF.

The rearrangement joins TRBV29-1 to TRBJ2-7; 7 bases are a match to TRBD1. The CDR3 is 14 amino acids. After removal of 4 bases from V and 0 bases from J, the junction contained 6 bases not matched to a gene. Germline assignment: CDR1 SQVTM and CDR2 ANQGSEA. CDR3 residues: CSVGADRNSYEQYF. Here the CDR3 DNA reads TGCAGCGTTGGGGCGGACAGGAACTCCTACGAGCAGTACTTC.

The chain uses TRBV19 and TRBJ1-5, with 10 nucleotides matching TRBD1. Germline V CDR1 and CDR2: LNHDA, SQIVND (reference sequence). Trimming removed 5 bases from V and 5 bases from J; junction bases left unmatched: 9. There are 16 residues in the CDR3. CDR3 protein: CASSARDRGGDQPQHF. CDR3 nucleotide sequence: TGTGCCAGTAGTGCGAGGGACAGGGGTGGTGATCAGCCCCAGCATTTT.

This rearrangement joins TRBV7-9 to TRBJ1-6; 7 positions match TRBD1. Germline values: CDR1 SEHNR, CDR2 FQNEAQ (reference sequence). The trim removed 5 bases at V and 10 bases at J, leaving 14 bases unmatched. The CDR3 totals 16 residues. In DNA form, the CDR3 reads TGTGCCAGCAGCCGACAGGGACAGTTTAGAGACTCACCCCTCCACTTT. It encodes CASSRQGQFRDSPLHF.

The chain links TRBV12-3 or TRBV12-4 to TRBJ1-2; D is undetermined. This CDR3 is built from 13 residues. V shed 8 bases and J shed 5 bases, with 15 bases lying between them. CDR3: CASFSGVGYGYTF. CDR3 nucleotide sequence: TGTGCCAGCTTCTCCGGGGTCGGGTATGGCTACACCTTC.

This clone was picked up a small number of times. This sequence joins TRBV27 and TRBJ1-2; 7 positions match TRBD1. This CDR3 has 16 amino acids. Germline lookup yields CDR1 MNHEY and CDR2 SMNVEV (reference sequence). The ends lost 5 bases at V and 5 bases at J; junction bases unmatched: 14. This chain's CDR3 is CASSPIGDRDKYGYTF. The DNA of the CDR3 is TGTGCCAGCAGTCCTATCGGGGACAGAGACAAATATGGCTACACCTTC.

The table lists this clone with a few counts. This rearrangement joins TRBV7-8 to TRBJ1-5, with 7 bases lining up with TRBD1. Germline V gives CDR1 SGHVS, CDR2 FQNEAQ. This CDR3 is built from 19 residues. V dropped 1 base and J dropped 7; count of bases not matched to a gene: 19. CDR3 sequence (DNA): TGTGCCAGCAGCTTAGACCTCTTACGGGACAGTTGGATTCTCCAGCCCCAGCATTTT. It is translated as CASSLDLLRDSWILQPQHF.

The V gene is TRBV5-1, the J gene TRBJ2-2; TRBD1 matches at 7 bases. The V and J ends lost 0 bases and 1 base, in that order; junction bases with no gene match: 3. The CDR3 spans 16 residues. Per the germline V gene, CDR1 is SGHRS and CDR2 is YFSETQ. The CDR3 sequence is CASSLDTGENTGELFF. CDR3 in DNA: TGCGCCAGCAGCTTGGACACAGGGGAGAACACCGGGGAGCTGTTTTTT.

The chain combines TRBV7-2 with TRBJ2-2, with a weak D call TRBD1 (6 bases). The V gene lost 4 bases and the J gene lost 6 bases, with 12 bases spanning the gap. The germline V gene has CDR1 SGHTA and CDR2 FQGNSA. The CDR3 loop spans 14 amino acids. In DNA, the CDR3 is TGTGCCAGCAGCTCTGACAGGTGGTCCGGGGAGCTGTTTTTT. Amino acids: CASSSDRWSGELFF.

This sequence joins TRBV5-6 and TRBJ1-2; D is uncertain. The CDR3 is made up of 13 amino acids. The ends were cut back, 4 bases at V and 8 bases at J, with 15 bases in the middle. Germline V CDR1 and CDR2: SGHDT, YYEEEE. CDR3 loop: CASSLGSLRGYTF. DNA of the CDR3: TGTGCCAGCAGCCTGGGGTCATTACGGGGCTACACCTTC.